The entry below gives a single T cell receptor beta chain sequence along with its context. The data were taken from a study of T-cell reconstitution after alpha-beta-depleted transplantation in children. CDR1 is SGHTA and CDR2 is FQGNSA in the germline V gene. The V and J ends lost 4 bases and 5 bases respectively, with 17 bases between them. This CDR3 region has 16 residues. Molecular barcoding with unique molecular identifiers was used for the TCRbeta library. TCRdb re-called the PCR reads through MiXCR, storing one row per CDR3 protein. The table has around 500,000 distinct CDR3 sequences, around 12% seen once; the top ten hold 5% to 6%.

The chain recombines TRBV7-2 with TRBJ2-2; either TRBD1 or TRBD2 may supply D (5 bases each). The sequenced sample was PBMCs from the stem cell graft donor, obtained from the stem cell graft. This sequence was found in a human donor who donated a stem cell graft to a child with combined immunodeficiency. The DNA of the CDR3 is TGTGCCAGCAGCTCCCTCCTAACCGGGGCTACCGGGGAGCTGTTTTTT. Residues: CASSSLLTGATGELFF.